This T cell receptor beta chain derives from a study of siplizumab effects on memory and regulatory T cells. Overall study results and limits: Suppressive capability of dividing Tregs from siplizumab cultures went unverified. Tracing alloreactive clones into unstimulated subsets worked for only a minor fraction of them. Proliferating CD4+ or CD8+ clones, roughly 75-95% of them, lacked an assignable naive or memory phenotype.

Germline V gives CDR1 SNHLY, CDR2 FYNNEI. The CDR3 consists of 14 residues. The V end lost 4 bases, the J end lost 0 bases, and 9 bases lay between the germline ends. Assays captured about 10^5 TCR templates per sample. Sequencing used immunoSEQ multiplex PCR; TCRdb keeps in-frame clones, though not all of them. This table holds some 120,000 clones, about 93% found once. About this clone: The antigen remains unidentified.

The origin of this receptor is a human donor in good health. Sequencing was done on a sample of non-Treg CD4+ T cells sorted from blood. V is TRBV2 and J is TRBJ1-1; D is uncertain. In DNA form, the CDR3 reads TGTGCCAGCAGTGGAGGCTCGATGAACACTGAAGCTTTCTTT. Encoded protein: CASSGGSMNTEAFF.